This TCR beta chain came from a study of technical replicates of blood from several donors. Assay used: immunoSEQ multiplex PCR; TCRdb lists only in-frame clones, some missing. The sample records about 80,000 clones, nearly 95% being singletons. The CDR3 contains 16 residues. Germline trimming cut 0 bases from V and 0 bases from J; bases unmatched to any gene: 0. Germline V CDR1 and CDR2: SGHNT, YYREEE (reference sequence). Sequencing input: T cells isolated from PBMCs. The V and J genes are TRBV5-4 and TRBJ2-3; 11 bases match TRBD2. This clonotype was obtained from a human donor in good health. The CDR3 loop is CASSLGTSGSTDTQYF. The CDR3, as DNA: TGTGCCAGCAGCTTGGGGACTAGCGGGAGCACAGATACGCAGTATTTT.